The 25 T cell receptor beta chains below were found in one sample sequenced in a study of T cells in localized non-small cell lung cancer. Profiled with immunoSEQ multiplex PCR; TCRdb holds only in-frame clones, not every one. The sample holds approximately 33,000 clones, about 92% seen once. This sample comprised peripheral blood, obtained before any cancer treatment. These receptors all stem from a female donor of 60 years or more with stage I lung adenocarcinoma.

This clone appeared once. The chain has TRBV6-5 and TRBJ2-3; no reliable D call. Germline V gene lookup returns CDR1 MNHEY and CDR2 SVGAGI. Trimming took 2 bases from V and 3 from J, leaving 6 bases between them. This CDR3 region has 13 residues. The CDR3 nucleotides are TGTGCCAGCAGTTACCCAGCGACAGATACGCAGTATTTT. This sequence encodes CASSYPATDTQYF.

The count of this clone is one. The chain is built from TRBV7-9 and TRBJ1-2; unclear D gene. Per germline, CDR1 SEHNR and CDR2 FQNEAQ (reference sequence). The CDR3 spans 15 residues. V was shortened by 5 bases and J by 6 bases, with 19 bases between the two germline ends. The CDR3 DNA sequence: TGTGCCAGCAGCCCCTCCGACAAACGGGCGGATGGCTACACCTTC. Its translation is CASSPSDKRADGYTF.

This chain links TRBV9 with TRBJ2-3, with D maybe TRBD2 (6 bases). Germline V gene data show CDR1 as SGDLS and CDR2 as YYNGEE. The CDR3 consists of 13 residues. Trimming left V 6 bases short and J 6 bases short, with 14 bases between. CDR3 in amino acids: CASTRDNADTQYF. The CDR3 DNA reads TGTGCCAGCACGCGGGATAATGCTGATACGCAGTATTTT.

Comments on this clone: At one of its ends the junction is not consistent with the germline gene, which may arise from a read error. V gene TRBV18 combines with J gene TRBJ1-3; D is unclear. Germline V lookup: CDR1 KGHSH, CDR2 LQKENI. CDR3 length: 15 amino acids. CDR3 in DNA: TGTGCCAGCTCATCACCCCCCTCCTCTGGAAACACCATATATTTT. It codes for CASSSPPSSGNTIYF.

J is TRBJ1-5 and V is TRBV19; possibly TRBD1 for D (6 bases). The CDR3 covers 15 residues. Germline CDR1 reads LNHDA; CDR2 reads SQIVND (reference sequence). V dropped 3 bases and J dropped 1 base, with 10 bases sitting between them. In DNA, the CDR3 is TGTGCCAGTAGTATGACAGGAGAGAGCAATCAGCCCCAGCATTTT. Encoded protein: CASSMTGESNQPQHF.

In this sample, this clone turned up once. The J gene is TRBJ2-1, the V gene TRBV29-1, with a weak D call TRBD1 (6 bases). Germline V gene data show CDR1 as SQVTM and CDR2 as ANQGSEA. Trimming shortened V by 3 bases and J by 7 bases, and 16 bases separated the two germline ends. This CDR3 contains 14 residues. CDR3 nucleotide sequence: TGCAGCGTTGATAATAACTCCCAGGGGAATGAGCAGTTCTTC. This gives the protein CSVDNNSQGNEQFF.

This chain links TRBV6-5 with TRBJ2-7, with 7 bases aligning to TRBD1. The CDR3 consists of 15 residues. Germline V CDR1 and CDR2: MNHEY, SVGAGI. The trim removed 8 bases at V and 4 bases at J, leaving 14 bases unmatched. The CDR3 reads CASRNIDRVFYEQYV. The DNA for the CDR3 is TGTGCCAGCCGAAATATTGACAGGGTGTTTTACGAGCAGTACGTC.

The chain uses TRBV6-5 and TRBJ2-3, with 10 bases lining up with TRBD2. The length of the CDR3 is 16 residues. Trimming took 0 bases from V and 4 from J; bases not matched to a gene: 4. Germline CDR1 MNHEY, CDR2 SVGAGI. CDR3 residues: CASSYSRAGGADTQYF. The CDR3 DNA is TGTGCCAGCAGTTACTCGAGAGCGGGGGGGGCAGATACGCAGTATTTT.

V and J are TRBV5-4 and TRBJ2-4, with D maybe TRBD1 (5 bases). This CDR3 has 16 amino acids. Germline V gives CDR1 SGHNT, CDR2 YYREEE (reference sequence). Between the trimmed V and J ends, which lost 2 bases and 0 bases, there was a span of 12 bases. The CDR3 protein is CASSLGAGIAKNIQYF. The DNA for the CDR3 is TGTGCCAGCAGCTTAGGGGCAGGGATAGCCAAAAACATTCAGTACTTC.

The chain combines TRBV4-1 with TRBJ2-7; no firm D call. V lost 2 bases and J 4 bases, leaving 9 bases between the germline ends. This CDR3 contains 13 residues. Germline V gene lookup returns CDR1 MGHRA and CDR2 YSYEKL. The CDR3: CASSQWESYEQYV. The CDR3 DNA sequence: TGCGCCAGCAGCCAATGGGAATCATACGAGCAGTACGTC.

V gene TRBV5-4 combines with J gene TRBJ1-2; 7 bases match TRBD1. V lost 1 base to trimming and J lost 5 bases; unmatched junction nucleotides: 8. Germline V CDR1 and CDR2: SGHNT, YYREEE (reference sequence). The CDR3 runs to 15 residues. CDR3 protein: CASSLRDRERYGYTF. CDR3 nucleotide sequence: TGTGCCAGCAGCTTGCGAGACAGGGAGAGGTATGGCTACACCTTC.

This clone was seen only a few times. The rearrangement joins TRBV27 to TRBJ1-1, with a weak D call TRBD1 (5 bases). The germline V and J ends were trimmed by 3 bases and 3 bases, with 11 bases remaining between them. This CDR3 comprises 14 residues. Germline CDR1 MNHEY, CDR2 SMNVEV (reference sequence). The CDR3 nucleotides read TGTGCCAGCAGTTTGGCAGGGATGGACACTGAAGCTTTCTTT. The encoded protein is CASSLAGMDTEAFF.

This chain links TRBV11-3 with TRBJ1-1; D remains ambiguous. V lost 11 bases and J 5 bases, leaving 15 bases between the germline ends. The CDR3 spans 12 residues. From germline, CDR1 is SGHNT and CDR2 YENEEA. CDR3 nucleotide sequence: TGTGCCCTCAGGCCCCTTTTGACTGAAGCTTTCTTT. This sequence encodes CALRPLLTEAFF.

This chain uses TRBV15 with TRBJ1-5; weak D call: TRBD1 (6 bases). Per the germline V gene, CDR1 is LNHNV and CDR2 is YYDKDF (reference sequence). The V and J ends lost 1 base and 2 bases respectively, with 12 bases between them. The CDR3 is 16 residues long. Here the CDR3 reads CATSRVGRGGNQPQHF. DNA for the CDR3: TGTGCCACCAGCAGAGTCGGCAGGGGAGGCAATCAGCCCCAGCATTTT.

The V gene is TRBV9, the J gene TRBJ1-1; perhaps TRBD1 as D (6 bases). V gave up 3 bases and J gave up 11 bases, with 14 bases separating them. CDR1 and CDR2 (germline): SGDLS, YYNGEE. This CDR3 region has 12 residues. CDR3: CASSATGLEAFF. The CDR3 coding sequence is TGTGCCAGCAGCGCGACAGGCCTGGAGGCTTTCTTT.

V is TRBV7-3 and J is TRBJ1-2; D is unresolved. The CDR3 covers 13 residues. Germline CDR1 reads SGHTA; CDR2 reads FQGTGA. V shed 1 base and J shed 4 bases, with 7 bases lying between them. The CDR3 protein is CASSLSQSYGYTF. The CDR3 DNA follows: TGTGCCAGCAGCTTAAGTCAGTCCTATGGCTACACCTTC.

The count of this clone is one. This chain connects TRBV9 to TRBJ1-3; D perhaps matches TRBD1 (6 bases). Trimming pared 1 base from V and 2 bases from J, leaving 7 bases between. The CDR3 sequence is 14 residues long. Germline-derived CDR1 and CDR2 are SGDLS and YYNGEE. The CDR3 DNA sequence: TGTGCCAGCAGCGTAAGGACAGCTGGAAACACCATATATTTT. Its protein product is CASSVRTAGNTIYF.

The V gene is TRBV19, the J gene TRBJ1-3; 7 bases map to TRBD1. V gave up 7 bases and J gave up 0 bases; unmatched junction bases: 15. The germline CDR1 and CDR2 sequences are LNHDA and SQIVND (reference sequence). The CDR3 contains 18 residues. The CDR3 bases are TGTGCCAGTATCCGGGCACCGGGACAGATTTCCTCTGGAAACACCATATATTTT. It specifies CASIRAPGQISSGNTIYF. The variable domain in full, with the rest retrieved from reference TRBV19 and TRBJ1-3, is DGGITQSPKYLFRKEGQNVTLSCEQNLNHDAMYWYRQDPGQGLRLIYYSQIVNDFQKGDIAEGYSVSREKKESFPLTVTSAQKNPTAFYLCASIRAPGQISSGNTIYFGEGSWLTVV.

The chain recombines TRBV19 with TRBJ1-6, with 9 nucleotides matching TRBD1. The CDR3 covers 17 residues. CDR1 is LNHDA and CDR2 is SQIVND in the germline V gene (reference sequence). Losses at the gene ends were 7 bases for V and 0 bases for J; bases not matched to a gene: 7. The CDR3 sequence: CASNRDRESSYNSPLHF. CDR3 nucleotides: TGTGCCAGTAACCGGGACAGGGAAAGCTCCTATAATTCACCCCTCCACTTT.

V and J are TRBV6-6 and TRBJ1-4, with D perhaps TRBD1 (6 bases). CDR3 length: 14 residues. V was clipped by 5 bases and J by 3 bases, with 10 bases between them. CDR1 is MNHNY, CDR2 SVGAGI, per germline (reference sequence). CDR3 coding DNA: TGTGCCAGCAGTATACAGGGATCTAATGAAAAACTGTTTTTT. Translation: CASSIQGSNEKLFF.

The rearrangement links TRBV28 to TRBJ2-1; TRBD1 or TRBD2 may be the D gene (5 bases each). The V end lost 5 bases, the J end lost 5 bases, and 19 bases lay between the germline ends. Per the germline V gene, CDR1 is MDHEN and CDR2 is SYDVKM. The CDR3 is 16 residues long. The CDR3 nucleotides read TGTGCCAGCAGTCGTCGGGACGGCCACAGGCACAATGAGCAGTTCTTC. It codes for CASSRRDGHRHNEQFF.

CDR3 protein: CASSLGDTAGTQYF. In DNA, the CDR3 is TGCGCCAGCAGCTTGGGGGACACCGCCGGGACCCAGTACTTC. The J gene is TRBJ2-5, the V gene TRBV5-1; D is perhaps TRBD1 (6 bases). Per germline, CDR1 SGHRS and CDR2 YFSETQ. CDR3 length: 14 amino acids. V dropped 0 bases and J dropped 7 bases, with 13 bases sitting between them.

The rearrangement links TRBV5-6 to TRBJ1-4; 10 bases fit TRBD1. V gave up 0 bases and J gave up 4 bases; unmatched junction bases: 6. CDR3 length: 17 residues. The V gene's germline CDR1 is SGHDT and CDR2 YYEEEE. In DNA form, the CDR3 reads TGTGCCAGCAGCTTGGACGTCAGGACAGGGGGTAATGAAAAACTGTTTTTT. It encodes CASSLDVRTGGNEKLFF.

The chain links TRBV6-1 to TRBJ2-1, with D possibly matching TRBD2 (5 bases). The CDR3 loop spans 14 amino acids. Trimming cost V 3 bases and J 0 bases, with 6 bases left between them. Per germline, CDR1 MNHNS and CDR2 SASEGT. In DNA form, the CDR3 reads TGTGCCAGCAGTGATGGGAGCTCCTACAATGAGCAGTTCTTC. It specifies CASSDGSSYNEQFF.

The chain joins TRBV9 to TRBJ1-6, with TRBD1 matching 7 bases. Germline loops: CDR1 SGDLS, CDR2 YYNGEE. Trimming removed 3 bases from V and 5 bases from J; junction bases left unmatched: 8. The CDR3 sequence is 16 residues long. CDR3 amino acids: CASSALSGTDNSPLHF. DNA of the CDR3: TGTGCCAGCAGCGCTCTCTCCGGGACAGATAATTCACCCCTCCACTTT.